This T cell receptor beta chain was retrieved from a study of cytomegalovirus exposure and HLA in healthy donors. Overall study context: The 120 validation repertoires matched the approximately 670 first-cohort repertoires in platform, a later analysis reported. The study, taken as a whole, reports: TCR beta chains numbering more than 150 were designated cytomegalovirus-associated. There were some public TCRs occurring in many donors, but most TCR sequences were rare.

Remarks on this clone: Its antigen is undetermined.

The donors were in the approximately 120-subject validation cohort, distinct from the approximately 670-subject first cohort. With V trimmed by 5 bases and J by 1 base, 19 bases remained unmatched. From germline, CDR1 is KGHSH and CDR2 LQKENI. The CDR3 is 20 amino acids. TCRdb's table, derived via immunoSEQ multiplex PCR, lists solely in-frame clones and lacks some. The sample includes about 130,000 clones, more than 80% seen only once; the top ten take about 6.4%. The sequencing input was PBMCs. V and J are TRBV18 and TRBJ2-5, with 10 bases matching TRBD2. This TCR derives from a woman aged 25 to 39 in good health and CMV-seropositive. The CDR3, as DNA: TGTGCCAGCTCATTTTTTATGTCTCTCCGGAGCGGGGGGGTCCAAGAGACCCAGTACTTC. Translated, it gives CASSFFMSLRSGGVQETQYF.